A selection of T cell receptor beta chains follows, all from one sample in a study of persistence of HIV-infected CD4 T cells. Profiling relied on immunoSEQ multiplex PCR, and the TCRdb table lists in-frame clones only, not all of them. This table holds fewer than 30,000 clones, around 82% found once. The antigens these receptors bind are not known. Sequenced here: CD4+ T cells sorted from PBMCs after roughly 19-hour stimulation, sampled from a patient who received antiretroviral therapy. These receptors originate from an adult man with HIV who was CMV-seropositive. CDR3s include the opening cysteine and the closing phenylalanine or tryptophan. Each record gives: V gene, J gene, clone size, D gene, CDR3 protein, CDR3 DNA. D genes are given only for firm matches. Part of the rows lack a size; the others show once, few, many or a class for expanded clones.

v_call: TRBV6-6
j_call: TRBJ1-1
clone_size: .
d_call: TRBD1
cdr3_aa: CASRPPTGVNTEAFF
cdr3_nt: TGTGCCAGCAGACCTCCGACAGGGGTGAACACTGAAGCTTTCTTT

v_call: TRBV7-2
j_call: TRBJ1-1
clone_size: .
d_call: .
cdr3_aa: CASSLVPGHKAFF
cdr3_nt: TGTGCCAGCAGCTTAGTTCCCGGGCATAAAGCTTTCTTT

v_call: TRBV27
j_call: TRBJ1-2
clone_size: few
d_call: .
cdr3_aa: CASSSSRANYGYTF
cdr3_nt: TGTGCCAGCAGTTCCTCGAGGGCTAACTATGGCTACACCTTC

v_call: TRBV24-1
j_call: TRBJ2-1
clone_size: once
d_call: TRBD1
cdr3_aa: CATARTGALSYNEQFF
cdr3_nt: TGTGCCACCGCGAGGACAGGGGCCCTCTCCTACAATGAGCAGTTCTTC

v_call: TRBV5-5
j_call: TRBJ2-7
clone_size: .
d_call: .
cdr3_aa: CASSLAYGVTYEQYF
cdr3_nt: TGTGCCAGCAGCTTGGCATATGGGGTAACCTACGAGCAGTACTTC

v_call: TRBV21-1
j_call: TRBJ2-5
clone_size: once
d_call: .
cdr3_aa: CASSKDDRWSKETQYF
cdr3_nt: TGTGCCAGCAGCAAGGACGACAGGTGGAGTAAAGAGACCCAGTACTTC

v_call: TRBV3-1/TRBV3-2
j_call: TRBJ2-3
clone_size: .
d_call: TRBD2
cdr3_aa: CASSQRSGGPADTQYF
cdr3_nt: TGTGCCAGCAGCCAAAGAAGCGGGGGGCCGGCGGATACGCAGTATTTT

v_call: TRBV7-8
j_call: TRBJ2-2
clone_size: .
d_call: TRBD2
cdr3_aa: CASSLGLAGGPVGTGELFF
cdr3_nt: TGTGCCAGCAGCCTCGGACTAGCGGGGGGGCCTGTAGGAACCGGGGAGCTGTTTTTT

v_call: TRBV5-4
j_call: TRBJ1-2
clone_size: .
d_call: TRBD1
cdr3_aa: CASSFGQGGYTF
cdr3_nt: TGTGCCAGCAGCTTTGGACAGGGTGGCTACACCTTC

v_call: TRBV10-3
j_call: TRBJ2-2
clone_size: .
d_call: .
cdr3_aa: CAISESESIGGGELFF
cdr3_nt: TGTGCCATCAGTGAGTCGGAGAGCATTGGGGGCGGGGAGCTGTTTTTT

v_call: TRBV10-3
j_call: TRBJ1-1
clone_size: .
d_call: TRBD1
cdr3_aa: CAISGTGTNTEAFF
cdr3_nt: TGTGCCATCAGTGGGACAGGGACGAACACTGAAGCTTTCTTT

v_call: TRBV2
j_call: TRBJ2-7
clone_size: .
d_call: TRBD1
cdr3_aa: CASSGDRGYEQYF
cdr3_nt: TGTGCCAGCAGTGGGGACAGGGGGTACGAGCAGTACTTC

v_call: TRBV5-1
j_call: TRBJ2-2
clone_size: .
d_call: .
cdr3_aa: CASSLGNLPNTGELFF
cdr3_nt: TGCGCCAGCAGCTTGGGAAACCTACCGAACACCGGGGAGCTGTTTTTT

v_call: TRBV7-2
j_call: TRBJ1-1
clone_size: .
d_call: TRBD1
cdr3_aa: CASRRQGQVINTEAFF
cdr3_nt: TGTGCCAGCAGACGACAGGGCCAAGTTATAAACACTGAAGCTTTCTTT

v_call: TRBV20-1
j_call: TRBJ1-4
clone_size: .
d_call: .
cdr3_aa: CSADEGEKLFF
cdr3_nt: TGCAGTGCTGATGAGGGAGAAAAACTGTTTTTT